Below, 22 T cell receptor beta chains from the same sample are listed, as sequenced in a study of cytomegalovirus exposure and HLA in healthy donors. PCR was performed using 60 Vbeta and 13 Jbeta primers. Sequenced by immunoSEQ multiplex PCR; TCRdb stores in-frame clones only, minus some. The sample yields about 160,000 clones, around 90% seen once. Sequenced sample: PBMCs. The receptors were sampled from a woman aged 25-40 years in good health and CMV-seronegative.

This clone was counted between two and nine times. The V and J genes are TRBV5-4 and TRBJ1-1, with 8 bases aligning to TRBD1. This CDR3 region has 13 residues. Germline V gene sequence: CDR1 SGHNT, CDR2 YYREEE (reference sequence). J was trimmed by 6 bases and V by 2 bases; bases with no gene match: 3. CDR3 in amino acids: CASSFGQGSEAFF. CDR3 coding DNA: TGTGCCAGCAGCTTCGGACAGGGATCTGAAGCTTTCTTT.

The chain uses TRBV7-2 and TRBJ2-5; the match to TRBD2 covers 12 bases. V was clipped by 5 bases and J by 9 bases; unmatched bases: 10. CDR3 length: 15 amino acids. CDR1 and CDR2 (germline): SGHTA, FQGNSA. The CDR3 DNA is TGTGCCAGCAGCACACTAGCGGGGGGCCCGGGGGCCCAGTACTTC. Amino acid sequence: CASSTLAGGPGAQYF.

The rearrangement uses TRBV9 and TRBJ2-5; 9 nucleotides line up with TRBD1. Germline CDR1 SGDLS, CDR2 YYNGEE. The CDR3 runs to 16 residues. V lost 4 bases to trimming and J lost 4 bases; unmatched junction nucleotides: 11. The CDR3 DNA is TGTGCCAGCAGCCCTAGGACAGGGGCGGGGCGAGAGACCCAGTACTTC. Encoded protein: CASSPRTGAGRETQYF.

CDR3 DNA: TGCGCCAGCAGCGAGCGCGGAGGATTCGTAACCATATATTTT. Translation: CASSERGGFVTIYF. The chain uses TRBV4-1 and TRBJ1-3, with no clear D. The CDR3 consists of 14 residues. The germline V gene encodes CDR1 MGHRA and CDR2 YSYEKL. Deletions cut 5 bases from V and 10 bases from J, with 18 bases between.

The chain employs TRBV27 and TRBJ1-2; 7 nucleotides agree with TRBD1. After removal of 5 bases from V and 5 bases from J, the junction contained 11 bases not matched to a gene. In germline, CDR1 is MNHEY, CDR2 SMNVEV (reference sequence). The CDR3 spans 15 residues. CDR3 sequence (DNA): TGTGCCAGCAGTGCCGCAGGGGGGCCTTCATATGGCTACACCTTC. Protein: CASSAAGGPSYGYTF.

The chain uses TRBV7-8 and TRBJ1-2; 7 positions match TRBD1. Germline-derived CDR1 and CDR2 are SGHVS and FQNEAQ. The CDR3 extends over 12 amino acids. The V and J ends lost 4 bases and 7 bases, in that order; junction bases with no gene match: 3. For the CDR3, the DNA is TGTGCCAGCAGCTCCACAGGGGTTGGCTACACCTTC. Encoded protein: CASSSTGVGYTF. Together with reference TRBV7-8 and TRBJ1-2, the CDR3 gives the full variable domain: GAGVSQSPRYKVAKRGQDVALRCDPISGHVSLFWYQQALGQGPEFLTYFQNEAQLDKSGLPSDRFFAERPEGSVSTLKIQRTQQEDSAVYLCASSSTGVGYTFGSGTRLTVV.

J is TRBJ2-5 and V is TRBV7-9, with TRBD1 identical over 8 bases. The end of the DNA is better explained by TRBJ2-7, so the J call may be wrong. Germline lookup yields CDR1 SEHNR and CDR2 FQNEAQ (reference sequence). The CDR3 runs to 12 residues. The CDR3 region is CASSITGGEQYF. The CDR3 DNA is TGTGCCAGCAGCATAACAGGGGGCGAGCAGTACTTC.

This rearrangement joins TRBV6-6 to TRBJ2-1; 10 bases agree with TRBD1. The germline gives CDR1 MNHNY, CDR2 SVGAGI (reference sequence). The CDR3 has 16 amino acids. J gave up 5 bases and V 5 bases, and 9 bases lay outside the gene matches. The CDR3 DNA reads TGTGCCAGCAGTGCACCGGGACAGGGGAGGGACAATGAGCAGTTCTTC. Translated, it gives CASSAPGQGRDNEQFF.

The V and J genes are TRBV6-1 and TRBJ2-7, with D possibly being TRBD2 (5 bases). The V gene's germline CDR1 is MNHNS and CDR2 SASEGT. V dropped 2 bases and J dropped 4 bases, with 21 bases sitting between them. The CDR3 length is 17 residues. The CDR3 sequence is CASSELPRTRGAYEQYF. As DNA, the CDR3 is TGTGCCAGCAGTGAACTCCCCCGGACTCGTGGAGCTTACGAGCAGTACTTC.

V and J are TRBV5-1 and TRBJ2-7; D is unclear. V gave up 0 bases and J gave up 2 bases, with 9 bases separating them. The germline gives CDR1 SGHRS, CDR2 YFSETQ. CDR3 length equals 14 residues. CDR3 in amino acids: CASSLDSSTYEQYF. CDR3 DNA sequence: TGCGCCAGCAGCTTGGACAGTAGTACCTACGAGCAGTACTTC.

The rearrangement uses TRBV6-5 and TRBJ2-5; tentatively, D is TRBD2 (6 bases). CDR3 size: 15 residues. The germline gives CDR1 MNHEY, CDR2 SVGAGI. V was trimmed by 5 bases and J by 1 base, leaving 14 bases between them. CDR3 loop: CASSTPGVLQETQYF. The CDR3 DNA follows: TGTGCCAGCAGTACGCCGGGGGTCCTCCAAGAGACCCAGTACTTC.

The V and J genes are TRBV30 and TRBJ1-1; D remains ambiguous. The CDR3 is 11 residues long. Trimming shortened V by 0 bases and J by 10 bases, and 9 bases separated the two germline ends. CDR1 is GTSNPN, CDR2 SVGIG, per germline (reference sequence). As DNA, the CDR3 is TGTGCCTGGAGTGTACTCGGGTTAGCTTTCTTT. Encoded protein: CAWSVLGLAFF.

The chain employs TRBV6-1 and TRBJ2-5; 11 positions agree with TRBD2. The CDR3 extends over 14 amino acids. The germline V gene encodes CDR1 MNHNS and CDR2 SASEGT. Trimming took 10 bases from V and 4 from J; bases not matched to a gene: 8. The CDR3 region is CANRIAGGTETQYF. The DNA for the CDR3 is TGTGCCAACAGAATAGCGGGAGGGACAGAGACCCAGTACTTC.

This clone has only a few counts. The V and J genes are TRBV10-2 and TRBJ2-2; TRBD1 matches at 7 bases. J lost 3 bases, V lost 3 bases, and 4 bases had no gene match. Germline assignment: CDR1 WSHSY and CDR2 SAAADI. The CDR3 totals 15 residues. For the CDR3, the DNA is TGCGCCAGCAGTGACGGACAGGCCTACACCGGGGAGCTGTTTTTT. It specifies CASSDGQAYTGELFF.

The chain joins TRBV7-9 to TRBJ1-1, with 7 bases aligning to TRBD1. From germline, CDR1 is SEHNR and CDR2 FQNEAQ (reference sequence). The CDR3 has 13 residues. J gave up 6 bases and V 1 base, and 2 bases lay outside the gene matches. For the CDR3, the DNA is TGTGCCAGCAGCTTAGAAGACAGGGCTGAAGCTTTCTTT. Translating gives CASSLEDRAEAFF.

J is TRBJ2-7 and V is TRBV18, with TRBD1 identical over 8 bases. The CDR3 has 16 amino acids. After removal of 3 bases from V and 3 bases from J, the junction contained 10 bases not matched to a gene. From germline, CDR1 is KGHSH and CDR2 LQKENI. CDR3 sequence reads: CASSPPPDRGLYEQYF. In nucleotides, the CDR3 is TGTGCCAGCTCACCGCCGCCTGACAGGGGCCTCTACGAGCAGTACTTC.

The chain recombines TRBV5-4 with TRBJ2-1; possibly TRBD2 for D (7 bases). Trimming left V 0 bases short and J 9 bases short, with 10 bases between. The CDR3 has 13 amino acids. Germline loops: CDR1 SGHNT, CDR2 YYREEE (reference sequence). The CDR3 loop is CASSLDREGEQFF. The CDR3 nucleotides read TGTGCCAGCAGCTTGGACAGGGAGGGTGAGCAGTTCTTC.

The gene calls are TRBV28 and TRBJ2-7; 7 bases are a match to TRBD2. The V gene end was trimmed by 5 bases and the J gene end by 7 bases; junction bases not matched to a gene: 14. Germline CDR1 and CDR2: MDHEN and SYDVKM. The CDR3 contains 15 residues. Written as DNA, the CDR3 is TGTGCCAGCAGTGCCTTGCGAGCGGGGCCTGGGGAGCAGTACTTC. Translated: CASSALRAGPGEQYF.

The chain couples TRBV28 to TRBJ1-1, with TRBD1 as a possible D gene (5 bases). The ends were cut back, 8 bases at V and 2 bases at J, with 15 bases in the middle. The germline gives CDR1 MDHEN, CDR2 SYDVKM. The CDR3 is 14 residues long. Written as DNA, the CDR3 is TGTGCCAGCGTCGCTGGCGGGACCAACACTGAAGCTTTCTTT. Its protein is CASVAGGTNTEAFF.

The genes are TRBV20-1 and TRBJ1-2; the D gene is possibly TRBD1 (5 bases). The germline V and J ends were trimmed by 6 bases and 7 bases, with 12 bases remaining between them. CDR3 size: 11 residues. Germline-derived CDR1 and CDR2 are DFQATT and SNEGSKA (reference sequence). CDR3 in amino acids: CSARDGTGYTF. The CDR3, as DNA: TGCAGTGCGCGGGACGGAACTGGCTACACCTTC.

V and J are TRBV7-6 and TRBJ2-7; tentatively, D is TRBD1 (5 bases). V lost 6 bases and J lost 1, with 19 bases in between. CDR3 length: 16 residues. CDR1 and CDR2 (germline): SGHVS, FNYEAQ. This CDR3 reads CASRPSLGADSYEQYF. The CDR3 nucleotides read TGTGCCAGCAGACCTTCCTTAGGGGCGGATTCCTACGAGCAGTACTTC.

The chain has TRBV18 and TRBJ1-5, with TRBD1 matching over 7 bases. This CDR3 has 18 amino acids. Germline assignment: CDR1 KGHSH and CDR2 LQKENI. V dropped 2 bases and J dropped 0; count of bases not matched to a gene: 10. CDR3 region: CASSPKTGQKYSNQPQHF. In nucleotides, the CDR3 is TGTGCCAGCTCACCAAAAACGGGACAGAAATATAGCAATCAGCCCCAGCATTTT.